The clone carrying this TCR beta chain was seen at least ten times. What it binds is not known. Germline-derived CDR1 and CDR2 are DFQATT and SNEGSKA (reference sequence). The CDR3 has 14 amino acids. Trimming removed 7 bases from V and 7 bases from J, with 19 bases in between. These data belong to a study of metastatic and nonmetastatic thyroid tumors. Study-wide context: The study looked at repertoires side by side in blood and in tumor or nodule tissue from malignant and benign thyroid patients. The study, taken as a whole, reports: The study reportedly found significantly higher TCR beta diversity in malignant thyroid tumors than benign nodules, in blood and tumor.

All patients reached thyroid surgery having received no treatment beforehand. Using MiXCR, TCRdb reanalyzed the PCR reads. The sample contains around 45,000 clones, 16% of which appear only once. The sequencing sample was made of blood. This TCR came from a female donor with papillary thyroid cancer or a benign thyroid nodule (not recorded which). Some clones in this sample may be carry-over from other donors' samples. This chain connects TRBV20-1 to TRBJ1-4; D gene ambiguous. This CDR3 reads CSGQSRLDGEKLFF. In DNA form, the CDR3 reads TGCAGTGGCCAGTCCAGGCTTGATGGTGAAAAACTGTTTTTT.